These 29 T cell receptor beta chains came from one sample sequenced in a study of OX40 agonist ivuxolimab in advanced cancers. Method: immunoSEQ multiplex PCR; TCRdb's copy keeps in-frame clones and lacks some. The data hold some 58,000 clones, with around 85% observed a single time. The source material was CD4+ or CD8+ T cells sorted from blood, sampled in a trial of the OX40 agonist ivuxolimab. The receptor source for this set is an adult with an advanced solid tumor such as melanoma, head and neck, liver or kidney cancer.

The chain links TRBV10-3 to TRBJ2-3; D unresolved. Between the trimmed V and J ends, which lost 2 bases and 3 bases, there was a span of 6 bases. The CDR3 runs to 13 residues. CDR1 is ENHRY and CDR2 is SYGVKD in the germline V gene. The CDR3 protein is CAISEPTTDTQYF. The CDR3 DNA reads TGTGCCATCAGTGAGCCCACGACAGATACGCAGTATTTT.

This chain joins TRBV5-6 and TRBJ2-7, with 10 bases lining up with TRBD1. V was pared by 7 bases and J by 6 bases, with 7 bases of the junction left unmatched. The germline V gene encodes CDR1 SGHDT and CDR2 YYEEEE. The CDR3 is made up of 13 amino acids. The CDR3 spells CASLRGQGSEQYF. CDR3 in DNA: TGTGCCAGCTTGCGGGGACAGGGGTCCGAGCAGTACTTC. The full variable domain, completed using reference TRBV5-6 and TRBJ2-7, is DAGVTQSPTHLIKTRGQQVTLRCSPKSGHDTVSWYQQALGQGPQFIFQYYEEEERQRGNFPDRFSGHQFPNYSSELNVNALLLGDSALYLCASLRGQGSEQYFGPGTRLTVT.

V and J are TRBV5-1 and TRBJ2-2; D remains ambiguous. The CDR3 sequence is 15 residues long. Germline V gene lookup returns CDR1 SGHRS and CDR2 YFSETQ. The germline V and J ends were trimmed by 1 base and 0 bases, with 7 bases remaining between them. CDR3 sequence: CASSLTTANTGELFF. CDR3 DNA: TGCGCCAGCAGCTTGACTACAGCGAACACCGGGGAGCTGTTTTTT.

The V and J genes are TRBV6-5 and TRBJ2-7, with unresolved D. Germline CDR1 and CDR2: MNHEY and SVGAGI. V dropped 6 bases and J dropped 7 bases, with 13 bases sitting between them. The CDR3 is made up of 12 amino acids. The CDR3 region is CASRNGPSEQYF. CDR3 DNA: TGTGCCAGCAGAAACGGGCCATCTGAGCAGTACTTC.

The gene calls are TRBV7-9 and TRBJ2-2; 8 nucleotides align to TRBD2. This CDR3 has 15 residues. CDR1 and CDR2 from the germline V gene are SEHNR and FQNEAQ (reference sequence). Trimming cost V 7 bases and J 4 bases; bases outside gene matches: 8. The CDR3 sequence: CASNWGSGSTGELFF. In nucleotides, the CDR3 is TGTGCCAGCAACTGGGGGAGCGGGAGCACCGGGGAGCTGTTTTTT.

This clone appeared a few times. This rearrangement joins TRBV29-1 to TRBJ2-7; the D gene is possibly TRBD2 (5 bases). Germline V CDR1 and CDR2: SQVTM, ANQGSEA. This CDR3 has 13 residues. Trimming took off 4 bases at V and 3 bases at J, with 13 bases between the two ends. The CDR3 DNA is TGCAGCGTTGCGTGGGCCGGGAACTACGAGCAGTACTTC. Residues: CSVAWAGNYEQYF.

The chain links TRBV11-2 to TRBJ2-7, with D perhaps given as TRBD1 or TRBD2 (5 bases each). V shed 5 bases and J shed 2 bases, with 10 bases lying between them. Germline assignment: CDR1 SGHAT and CDR2 FQNNGV. The CDR3 loop spans 13 amino acids. CDR3 DNA: TGTGCCAGCAGCCGTGGGACCACCTACGAGCAGTACTTC. Translation gives CASSRGTTYEQYF. Together with reference TRBV11-2 and TRBJ2-7, the CDR3 gives the full variable domain: EAGVAQSPRYKIIEKRQSVAFWCNPISGHATLYWYQQILGQGPKLLIQFQNNGVVDDSQLPKDRFSAERLKGVDSTLKIQPAKLEDSAVYLCASSRGTTYEQYFGPGTRLTVT.

The chain uses TRBV5-1 and TRBJ2-3, with 9 bases fitting TRBD2. The length of the CDR3 is 14 residues. In germline, CDR1 is SGHRS, CDR2 YFSETQ. V dropped 7 bases and J dropped 7; count of bases not matched to a gene: 10. Here the CDR3 DNA reads TGCGCCAGCGCCCCTAGCGGGACGGAGAATACGCAGTATTTT. Translating gives CASAPSGTENTQYF.

The chain uses TRBV25-1 and TRBJ1-2; D gene ambiguous. The V end was cut by 3 bases, the J end by 4 bases, with 6 bases between. The CDR3 sequence is 12 residues long. Germline values: CDR1 MGHDK, CDR2 SYGVNS. The CDR3 loop reads CASSETVYGYTF. CDR3 coding DNA: TGTGCCAGCAGTGAGACGGTCTATGGCTACACCTTC.

The chain couples TRBV6-6 to TRBJ1-2; tentative D call: TRBD1 (5 bases). V was trimmed by 0 bases and J by 3 bases, leaving 11 bases between them. In germline, CDR1 is MNHNY, CDR2 SVGAGI (reference sequence). The CDR3 contains 15 residues. CDR3 in amino acids: CASSYSGEGDYGYTF. The CDR3 coding sequence is TGTGCCAGCAGTTACTCGGGGGAAGGGGACTATGGCTACACCTTC.

The chain has TRBV6-5 and TRBJ1-5; no definite D call. Germline CDR1 is MNHEY and CDR2 is SVGAGI. V was clipped by 5 bases and J by 8 bases, with 10 bases between them. CDR3 length: 12 amino acids. CDR3 loop: CASSEEPKPQHF. DNA of the CDR3: TGTGCCAGCAGTGAAGAGCCGAAGCCCCAGCATTTT.

This clone has a single count. J is TRBJ1-1 and V is TRBV2; D may be TRBD1 (5 bases). This CDR3 region has 14 residues. Trimming took 2 bases from V and 3 from J, leaving 10 bases between them. From germline, CDR1 is SNHLY and CDR2 FYNNEI. The CDR3 loop reads CASSELVGDTEAFF. CDR3 in DNA: TGTGCCAGCAGTGAATTAGTAGGGGACACTGAAGCTTTCTTT.

The chain carries TRBV15 and TRBJ2-7; D is ambiguous. This CDR3 has 14 residues. V was cut by 1 base and J by 1 base, with 8 bases left in between. CDR1 LNHNV and CDR2 YYDKDF come from the germline V gene (reference sequence). DNA of the CDR3: TGTGCCACCAGCAGAGGGCTAGTATCCTACGAGCAGTACTTC. This gives the protein CATSRGLVSYEQYF.

The V and J genes are TRBV7-8 and TRBJ1-2, with 7 bases that match TRBD1. V trimming: 1 base; J trimming: 6 bases; junction bases outside the gene matches: 5. CDR1 and CDR2 from the germline V gene are SGHVS and FQNEAQ. CDR3 length equals 14 residues. The DNA for the CDR3 is TGTGCCAGCAGCTTAGTAACAGGGGAACATGGCTACACCTTC. This sequence encodes CASSLVTGEHGYTF.

This chain connects TRBV28 to TRBJ1-3; 12 bases are shared with TRBD1. Trimming removed 1 base from V and 4 bases from J; junction bases left unmatched: 5. This CDR3 comprises 17 residues. CDR1 is MDHEN, CDR2 SYDVKM, per germline. In nucleotides, the CDR3 is TGTGCCAGCAGTTTATACGGGACAGGGGGCAAAGGAAACACCATATATTTT. It translates to CASSLYGTGGKGNTIYF.

V gene TRBV10-3 combines with J gene TRBJ2-2; 12 nucleotides match TRBD1. The CDR3 runs 17 residues. The germline CDR1 and CDR2 sequences are ENHRY and SYGVKD. The junction had 7 bases not matched to a gene; V was cut back by 8 bases and J by 0 bases. Here the CDR3 reads CAIRRDRGLTNTGELFF. In DNA form, the CDR3 reads TGTGCCATCCGCCGGGACAGGGGGCTTACGAACACCGGGGAGCTGTTTTTT.

The chain carries TRBV30 and TRBJ2-5; D is unclear. The CDR3 loop spans 15 amino acids. Germline-derived CDR1 and CDR2 are GTSNPN and SVGIG (reference sequence). Trimming shortened V by 0 bases and J by 5 bases, and 16 bases separated the two germline ends. CDR3 residues: CAWSVDSTKRETQYF. In DNA form, the CDR3 reads TGTGCCTGGAGTGTTGATAGCACGAAACGGGAGACCCAGTACTTC.

This clone was counted once. The V call is TRBV29-1, the J call TRBJ1-5; D perhaps matches TRBD1 (6 bases). The CDR3 is made up of 13 amino acids. CDR1 is SQVTM and CDR2 is ANQGSEA in the germline V gene. Trimming removed 5 bases from V and 4 bases from J, with 12 bases in between. The CDR3 DNA reads as TGCAGCGTTCAACAGGGATGGAATCAGCCCCAGCATTTT. Its translation is CSVQQGWNQPQHF.

This clone has only one observation. The rearrangement joins TRBV28 to TRBJ1-2, with D perhaps TRBD1 (5 bases). The ends were cut back, 5 bases at V and 8 bases at J, with 21 bases in the middle. The CDR3 covers 15 residues. Germline V lookup: CDR1 MDHEN, CDR2 SYDVKM. CDR3 DNA sequence: TGTGCCAGCAGTCAGGGAGGATCACATGGGTACGGCTACACCTTC. It translates to CASSQGGSHGYGYTF.

V gene TRBV2 combines with J gene TRBJ2-3, with 13 bases fitting TRBD2. The CDR3 totals 16 residues. J was trimmed by 2 bases and V by 5 bases; bases with no gene match: 4. The V gene's germline CDR1 is SNHLY and CDR2 FYNNEI. The CDR3 DNA is TGTGCCAGCAGTCCGGGACTAGCGGGGTCCACAGATACGCAGTATTTT. Translating it yields CASSPGLAGSTDTQYF.

The CDR3: CASSSGRLFTDTQYF. The CDR3 nucleotides read TGCGCCAGCAGCTCAGGCCGGCTATTCACAGATACGCAGTATTTT. The rearrangement joins TRBV5-1 to TRBJ2-3; D is ambiguous. The CDR3 is made up of 15 amino acids. V lost 3 bases to trimming and J lost 2 bases, with 13 bases between them. Germline V gives CDR1 SGHRS, CDR2 YFSETQ.

This sequence joins TRBV4-2 and TRBJ2-2, with 8 bases fitting TRBD2. The junction had 5 bases not matched to a gene; V was cut back by 4 bases and J by 10 bases. The V gene's germline CDR1 is LGHNA and CDR2 YNFKEQ. The CDR3 is 13 residues long. CDR3 coding DNA: TGTGCCAGCAGCCTCCTCGGGGGGGCGGAGCTGTTTTTT. Translation: CASSLLGGAELFF.

This chain connects TRBV18 to TRBJ2-1, with D unclear. This CDR3 spans 13 amino acids. V lost 2 bases, J lost 6 bases, and 8 bases lay in between. Per the germline V gene, CDR1 is KGHSH and CDR2 is LQKENI. The CDR3 DNA is TGTGCCAGCTCACCAACATCTCTCAATGAGCAGTTCTTC. Its protein is CASSPTSLNEQFF. Combining the CDR3 with reference TRBV18 and TRBJ2-1 gives the whole variable domain NAGVMQNPRHLVRRRGQEARLRCSPMKGHSHVYWYRQLPEEGLKFMVYLQKENIIDESGMPKERFSAEFPKEGPSILRIQQVVRGDSAAYFCASSPTSLNEQFFGPGTRLTVL.

The J gene is TRBJ1-5, the V gene TRBV28; 7 bases fit TRBD1. CDR1 and CDR2 from the germline V gene are MDHEN and SYDVKM. This CDR3 has 11 amino acids. With V trimmed by 3 bases and J by 15 bases, 5 bases remained unmatched. In nucleotides, the CDR3 is TGTGCCAGCAGTTTGGGACAGCCACGGCATTTT. As protein: CASSLGQPRHF.

The rearrangement joins TRBV9 to TRBJ2-5; D unresolved. V lost 0 bases, J lost 3 bases, and 6 bases lay in between. This CDR3 is 13 amino acids long. The germline CDR1 and CDR2 sequences are SGDLS and YYNGEE. The CDR3 coding sequence is TGTGCCAGCAGCGTAGGGCCCGAAGAGACCCAGTACTTC. This translates into CASSVGPEETQYF.

The chain uses TRBV30 and TRBJ1-3; D uncertain. V lost 2 bases and J lost 4, with 9 bases in between. CDR1 and CDR2 (germline): GTSNPN, SVGIG (reference sequence). The CDR3 totals 13 residues. This chain's CDR3 is CAWSSPSGNTIYF. Written as DNA, the CDR3 is TGTGCCTGGAGTTCCCCGTCAGGAAACACCATATATTTT.

The rearrangement joins TRBV19 to TRBJ2-3; the match to TRBD1 covers 8 bases. The length of the CDR3 is 16 residues. Germline V gene lookup returns CDR1 LNHDA and CDR2 SQIVND (reference sequence). The V gene end was trimmed by 5 bases and the J gene end by 3 bases; junction bases not matched to a gene: 10. DNA of the CDR3: TGTGCCAGTAGTTCCCCCCGACAGGGGAAGACAGATACGCAGTATTTT. Protein sequence: CASSSPRQGKTDTQYF.

The chain is built from TRBV7-9 and TRBJ2-7; TRBD2 aligns across 8 bases. CDR1 SEHNR and CDR2 FQNEAQ come from the germline V gene (reference sequence). The CDR3 covers 15 residues. V dropped 5 bases and J dropped 2; count of bases not matched to a gene: 8. The CDR3 protein is CASSLTSGVPYEQYF. The CDR3 DNA reads TGTGCCAGCAGCCTCACTAGCGGAGTCCCCTACGAGCAGTACTTC.

The chain uses TRBV11-2 and TRBJ2-1; 10 bases line up with TRBD2. The CDR3 totals 14 residues. CDR1 is SGHAT, CDR2 FQNNGV, per germline. The V segment lost 8 bases and the J segment 6 bases; nucleotides outside the gene matches: 7. The CDR3 DNA reads TGTGCCAGCCGATTAGCGGGAGGAATCAATGAGCAGTTCTTC. This codes for CASRLAGGINEQFF.